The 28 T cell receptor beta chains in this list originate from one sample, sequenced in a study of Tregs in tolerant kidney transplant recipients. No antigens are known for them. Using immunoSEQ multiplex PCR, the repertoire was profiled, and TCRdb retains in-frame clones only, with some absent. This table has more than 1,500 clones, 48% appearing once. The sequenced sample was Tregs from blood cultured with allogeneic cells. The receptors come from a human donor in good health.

The CDR3 sequence: CASSPGLVVEQYF. The CDR3 DNA reads TGTGCCAGCAGCCCAGGGTTGGTCGTCGAGCAGTACTTC. The chain links TRBV7-2 to TRBJ2-7; a possible D gene is TRBD1 (5 bases). Looked up from germline, CDR1 is SGHTA and CDR2 is FQGNSA. The CDR3 sequence is 13 residues long. Between the trimmed V and J ends, which lost 5 bases and 6 bases, there was a span of 14 bases.

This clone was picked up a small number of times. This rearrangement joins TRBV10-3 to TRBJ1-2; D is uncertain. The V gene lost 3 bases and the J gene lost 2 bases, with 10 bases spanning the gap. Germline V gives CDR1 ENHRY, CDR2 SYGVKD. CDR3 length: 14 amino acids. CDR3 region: CAISDGSTNYGYTF. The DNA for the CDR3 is TGTGCCATCAGTGATGGATCTACCAACTATGGCTACACCTTC.

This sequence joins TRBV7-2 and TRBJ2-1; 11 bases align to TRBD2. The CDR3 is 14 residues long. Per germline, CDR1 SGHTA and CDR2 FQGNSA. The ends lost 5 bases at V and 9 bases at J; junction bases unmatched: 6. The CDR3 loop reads CASSGLAGGAEQFF. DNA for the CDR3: TGTGCCAGCAGCGGACTAGCGGGCGGGGCTGAGCAGTTCTTC.

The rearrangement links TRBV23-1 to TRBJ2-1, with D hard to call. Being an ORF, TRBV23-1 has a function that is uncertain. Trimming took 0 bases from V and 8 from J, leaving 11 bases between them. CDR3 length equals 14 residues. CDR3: CASSQSHPRDEQFF. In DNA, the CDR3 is TGCGCCAGCAGTCAATCCCACCCCCGGGATGAGCAGTTCTTC.

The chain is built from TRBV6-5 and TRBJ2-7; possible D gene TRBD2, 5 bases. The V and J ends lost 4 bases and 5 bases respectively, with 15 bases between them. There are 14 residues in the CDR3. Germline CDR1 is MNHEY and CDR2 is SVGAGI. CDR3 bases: TGTGCCAGCAGTTCACGGGGAAACCACAACGAGCAGTACTTC. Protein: CASSSRGNHNEQYF.

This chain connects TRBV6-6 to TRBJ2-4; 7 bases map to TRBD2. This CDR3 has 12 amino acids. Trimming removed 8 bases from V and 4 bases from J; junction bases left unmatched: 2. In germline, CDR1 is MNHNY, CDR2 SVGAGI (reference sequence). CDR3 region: CASGREKNIQYF. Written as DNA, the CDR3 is TGTGCCAGCGGGCGGGAGAAAAACATTCAGTACTTC.

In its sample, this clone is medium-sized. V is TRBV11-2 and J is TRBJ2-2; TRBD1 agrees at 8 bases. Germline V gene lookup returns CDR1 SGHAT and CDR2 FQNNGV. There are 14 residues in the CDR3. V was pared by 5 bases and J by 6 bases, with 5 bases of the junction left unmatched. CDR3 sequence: CASSPGQVPGELFF. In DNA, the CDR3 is TGTGCCAGCAGCCCGGGACAGGTCCCCGGGGAGCTGTTTTTT.

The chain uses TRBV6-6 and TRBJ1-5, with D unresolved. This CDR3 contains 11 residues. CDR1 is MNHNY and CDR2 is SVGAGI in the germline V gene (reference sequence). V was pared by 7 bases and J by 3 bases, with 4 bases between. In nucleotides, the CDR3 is TGTGCCAGCATGTTCAATCAGCCCCAGCATTTT. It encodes CASMFNQPQHF.

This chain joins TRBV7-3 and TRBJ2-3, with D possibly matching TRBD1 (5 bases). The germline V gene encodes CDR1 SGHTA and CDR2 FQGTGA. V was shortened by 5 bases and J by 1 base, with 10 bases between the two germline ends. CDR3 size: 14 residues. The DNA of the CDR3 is TGTGCCAGCAGCCCAGGGCGTGGCACAGATACGCAGTATTTT. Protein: CASSPGRGTDTQYF.

The CDR3 DNA is TGTGCCAGCAGCTTGATAAGGGACTGGACCCAAGAGACCCAGTACTTC. As protein: CASSLIRDWTQETQYF. The genes are TRBV7-9 and TRBJ2-5; D possibly corresponds to TRBD2 (6 bases). CDR1 and CDR2 (germline): SEHNR, FQNEAQ (reference sequence). CDR3 length: 16 amino acids. V lost 3 bases to trimming and J lost 1 base, with 15 bases between them.

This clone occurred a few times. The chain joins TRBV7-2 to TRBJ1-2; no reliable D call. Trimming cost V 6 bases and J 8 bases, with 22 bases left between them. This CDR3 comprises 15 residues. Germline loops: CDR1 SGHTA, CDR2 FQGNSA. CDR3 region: CASSPRTRTLGGYTF. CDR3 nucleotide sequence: TGTGCCAGCAGTCCTCGGACGAGAACTCTGGGGGGCTACACCTTC. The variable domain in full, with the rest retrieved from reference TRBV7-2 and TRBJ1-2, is GAGVSQSPSNKVTEKGKDVELRCDPISGHTALYWYRQSLGQGLEFLIYFQGNSAPDKSGLPSDRFSAERTGGSVSTLTIQRTQQEDSAVYLCASSPRTRTLGGYTFGSGTRLTVV.

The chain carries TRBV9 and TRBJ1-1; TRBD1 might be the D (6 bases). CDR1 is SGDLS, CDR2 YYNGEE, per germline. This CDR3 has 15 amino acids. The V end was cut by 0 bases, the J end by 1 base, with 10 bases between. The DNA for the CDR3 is TGTGCCAGCAGCGTAGTGGGGGCTCAGAACACTGAAGCTTTCTTT. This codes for CASSVVGAQNTEAFF.

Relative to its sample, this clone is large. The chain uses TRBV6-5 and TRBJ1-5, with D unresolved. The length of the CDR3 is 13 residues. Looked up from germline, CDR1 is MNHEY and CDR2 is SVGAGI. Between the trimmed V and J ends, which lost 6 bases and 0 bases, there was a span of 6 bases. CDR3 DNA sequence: TGTGCCAGCAGGAAATATAGCAATCAGCCCCAGCATTTT. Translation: CASRKYSNQPQHF.

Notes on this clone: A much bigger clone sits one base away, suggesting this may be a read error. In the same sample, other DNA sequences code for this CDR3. The CDR3 protein is CAWRGQGAPGANVLTF. In DNA, the CDR3 is TGTGCCTGGAGAGGGCAGGGGGCCCCTGGGGCCAACGTCCTGACTTTC. This chain connects TRBV30 to TRBJ2-6, with 8 bases aligning to TRBD1. Per the germline V gene, CDR1 is GTSNPN and CDR2 is SVGIG (reference sequence). There are 16 residues in the CDR3. V gave up 3 bases and J gave up 2 bases; unmatched junction bases: 6.

CDR3 in DNA: TGTGCCAGCAGCTTTAGACAGGGGATCTCCTACGAGCAGTACTTC. Its translation: CASSFRQGISYEQYF. The chain joins TRBV6-1 to TRBJ2-7; 8 nucleotides agree with TRBD1. This CDR3 is built from 15 residues. V trimming: 6 bases; J trimming: 0 bases; junction bases outside the gene matches: 7. Germline V gene lookup returns CDR1 MNHNS and CDR2 SASEGT.

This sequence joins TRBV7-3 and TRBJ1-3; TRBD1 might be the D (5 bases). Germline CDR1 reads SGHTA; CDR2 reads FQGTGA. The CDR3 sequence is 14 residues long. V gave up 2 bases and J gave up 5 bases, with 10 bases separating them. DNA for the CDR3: TGTGCCAGCAGCTTAGGACAATTCCGAAACACCATATATTTT. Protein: CASSLGQFRNTIYF.

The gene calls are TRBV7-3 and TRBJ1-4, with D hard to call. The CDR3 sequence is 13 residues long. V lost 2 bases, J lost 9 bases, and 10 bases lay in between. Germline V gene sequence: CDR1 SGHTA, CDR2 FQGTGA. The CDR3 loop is CASSLELPQKLFF. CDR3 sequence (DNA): TGTGCCAGCAGCTTAGAGTTACCGCAAAAACTGTTTTTT.

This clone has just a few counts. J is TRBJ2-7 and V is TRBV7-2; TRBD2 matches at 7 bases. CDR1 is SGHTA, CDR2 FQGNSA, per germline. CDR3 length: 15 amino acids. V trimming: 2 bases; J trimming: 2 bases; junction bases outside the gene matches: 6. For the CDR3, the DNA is TGTGCCAGCAGCTTATCCGCGGGGGTACCCTACGAGCAGTACTTC. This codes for CASSLSAGVPYEQYF. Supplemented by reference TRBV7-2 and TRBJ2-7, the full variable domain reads GAGVSQSPSNKVTEKGKDVELRCDPISGHTALYWYRQSLGQGLEFLIYFQGNSAPDKSGLPSDRFSAERTGGSVSTLTIQRTQQEDSAVYLCASSLSAGVPYEQYFGPGTRLTVT.

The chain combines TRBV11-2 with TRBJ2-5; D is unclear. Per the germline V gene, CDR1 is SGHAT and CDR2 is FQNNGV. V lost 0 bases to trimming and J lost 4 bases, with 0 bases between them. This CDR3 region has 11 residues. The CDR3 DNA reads TGTGCCAGCAGCTTAGAAGAGACCCAGTACTTC. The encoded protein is CASSLEETQYF.

Here the CDR3 reads CASSQDPGTSYGYTF. The DNA of the CDR3 is TGCGCCAGCAGCCAAGATCCCGGGACAAGCTATGGCTACACCTTC. The J gene is TRBJ1-2, the V gene TRBV4-3, with D tentatively TRBD1 (6 bases). CDR1 is LGHNA and CDR2 is YSLEER in the germline V gene. CDR3 length: 15 residues. V lost 0 bases and J lost 4, with 12 bases in between.

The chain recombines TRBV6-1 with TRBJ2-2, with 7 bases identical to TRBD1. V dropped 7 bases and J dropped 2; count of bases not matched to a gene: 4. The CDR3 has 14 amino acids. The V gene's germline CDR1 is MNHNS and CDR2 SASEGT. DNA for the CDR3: TGTGCCAGCAACAGGGGCCCTAACACCGGGGAGCTGTTTTTT. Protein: CASNRGPNTGELFF.

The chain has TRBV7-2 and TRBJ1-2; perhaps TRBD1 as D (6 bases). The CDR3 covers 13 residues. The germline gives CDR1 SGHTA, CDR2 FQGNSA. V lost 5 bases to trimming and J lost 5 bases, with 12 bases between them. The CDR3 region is CASSADRPYGYTF. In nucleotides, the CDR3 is TGTGCCAGCAGCGCGGACAGACCTTATGGCTACACCTTC.

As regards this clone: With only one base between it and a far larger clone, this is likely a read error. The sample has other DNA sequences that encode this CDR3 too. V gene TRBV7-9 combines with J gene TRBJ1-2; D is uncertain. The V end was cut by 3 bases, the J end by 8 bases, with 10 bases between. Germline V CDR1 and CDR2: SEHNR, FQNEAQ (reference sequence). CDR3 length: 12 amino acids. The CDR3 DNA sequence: TGTGCCAGCAGCTTCCCCCCGAGGGGCTACACCTTC. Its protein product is CASSFPPRGYTF.

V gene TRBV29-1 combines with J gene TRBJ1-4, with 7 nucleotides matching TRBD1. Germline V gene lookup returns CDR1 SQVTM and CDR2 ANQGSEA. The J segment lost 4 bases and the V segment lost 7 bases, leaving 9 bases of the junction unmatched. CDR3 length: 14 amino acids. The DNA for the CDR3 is TGCAGCGCCAGACAGGGAACCATTAATGAAAAACTGTTTTTT. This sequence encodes CSARQGTINEKLFF.

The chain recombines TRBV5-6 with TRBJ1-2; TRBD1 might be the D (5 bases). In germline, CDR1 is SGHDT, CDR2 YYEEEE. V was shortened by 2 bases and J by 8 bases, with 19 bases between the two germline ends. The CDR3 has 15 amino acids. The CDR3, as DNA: TGTGCCAGCAGCTTTCGGGGGGTATTCGGTCCGGGCTACACCTTC. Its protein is CASSFRGVFGPGYTF.

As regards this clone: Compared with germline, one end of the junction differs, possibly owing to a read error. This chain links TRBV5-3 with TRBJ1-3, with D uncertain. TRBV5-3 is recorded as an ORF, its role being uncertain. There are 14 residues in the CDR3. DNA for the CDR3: TGTGCCAGCAGCTCCTTGGACCAGGGAAACACCATATATTTT. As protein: CASSSLDQGNTIYF.

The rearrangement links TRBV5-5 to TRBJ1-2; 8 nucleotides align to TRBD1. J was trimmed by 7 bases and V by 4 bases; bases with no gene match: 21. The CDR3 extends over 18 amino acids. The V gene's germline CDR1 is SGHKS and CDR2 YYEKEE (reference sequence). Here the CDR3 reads CASSQDLRLETGDFGYTF. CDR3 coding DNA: TGTGCCAGCAGCCAAGATCTCCGGCTCGAGACAGGGGATTTTGGCTACACCTTC.

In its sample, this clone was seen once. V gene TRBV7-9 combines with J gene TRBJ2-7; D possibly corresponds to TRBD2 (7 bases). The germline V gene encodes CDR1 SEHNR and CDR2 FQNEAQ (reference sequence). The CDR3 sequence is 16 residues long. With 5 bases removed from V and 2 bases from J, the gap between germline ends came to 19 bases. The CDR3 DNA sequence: TGTGCCAGCAGCCAAGGGGGAGGGACCCGGACCTACGAGCAGTACTTC. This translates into CASSQGGGTRTYEQYF.